These 18 T cell receptor beta chains share one sample of origin, sequenced in a study of metastatic and nonmetastatic thyroid tumors. TCRdb re-clonotyped the PCR reads via MiXCR. The table lists about 21,000 clones, roughly 33% of them singletons. All patients were treatment-naive before thyroid surgery. Sequenced material: adjacent normal tissue. These receptor sequences come from a female donor with papillary thyroid cancer or a benign thyroid nodule (not recorded which). Some clones in this sample may be carry-over from other donors' samples.

By share of the sample, this clone is medium-sized. This rearrangement joins TRBV10-3 to TRBJ1-2; no definite D call. With 4 bases removed from V and 6 bases from J, the gap between germline ends came to 12 bases. CDR1 and CDR2 (germline): ENHRY, SYGVKD. The CDR3 runs 13 residues. DNA of the CDR3: TGTGCCATCAGTGTTGGAGTAATTGATGGCTACACCTTC. Protein sequence: CAISVGVIDGYTF.

CDR3 nucleotides: TGTGCCAGCAGACTAGCGGGGTCCTACAATGAGCAGTTCTTC. Residues: CASRLAGSYNEQFF. The chain links TRBV11-3 to TRBJ2-1, with 10 positions matching TRBD2. Germline CDR1 and CDR2: SGHNT and YENEEA. This CDR3 has 14 amino acids. J gave up 1 base and V 6 bases, and 0 bases lay outside the gene matches.

V usage is TRBV30 and J usage is TRBJ1-2; TRBD1 is a possible D gene (5 bases). V was trimmed by 7 bases and J by 0 bases, leaving 15 bases between them. The CDR3 extends over 14 amino acids. CDR1 and CDR2 from the germline V gene are GTSNPN and SVGIG (reference sequence). The CDR3 DNA reads TGTGCCTATCTTCCCGGGGCCGCTAACTATGGCTACACCTTC. This translates into CAYLPGAANYGYTF.

In this sample, this clone turned up once. The chain links TRBV4-3 to TRBJ1-3; TRBD1 might be the D (6 bases). Germline values: CDR1 LGHNA, CDR2 YSLEER. With 0 bases removed from V and 11 bases from J, the gap between germline ends came to 11 bases. CDR3 length: 13 residues. CDR3 DNA sequence: TGCGCCAGCAGCCAAGACCAGGGGTGGGCCATATATTTT. As protein: CASSQDQGWAIYF.

A single count supports this clone. CDR3 in amino acids: CASSERGSSYNSPLHF. The CDR3 bases are TGTGCCAGCAGTGAACGAGGGAGCTCCTATAATTCACCCCTCCACTTT. This rearrangement joins TRBV2 to TRBJ1-6; D is unresolved. Per germline, CDR1 SNHLY and CDR2 FYNNEI. V was shortened by 2 bases and J by 0 bases, with 8 bases between the two germline ends. The CDR3 runs to 16 residues.

The chain has TRBV6-1 and TRBJ1-1, with unresolved D. Germline V gives CDR1 MNHNS, CDR2 SASEGT. The CDR3 length is 14 residues. The ends were cut back, 5 bases at V and 1 base at J, with 11 bases in the middle. The CDR3 spells CASSSRQQNTEAFF. The CDR3, as DNA: TGTGCCAGCAGTTCCCGGCAACAGAACACTGAAGCTTTCTTT.

This clone is categorized as medium-sized. The chain links TRBV3-1 to TRBJ2-1; 7 bases are shared with TRBD2. Per germline, CDR1 LGHDT and CDR2 YNNKEL (reference sequence). The V segment lost 1 base and the J segment 1 base; nucleotides outside the gene matches: 1. There are 15 residues in the CDR3. CDR3 region: CASSQAGRSYNEQFF. Here the CDR3 DNA reads TGTGCCAGCAGCCAAGCCGGGAGGTCCTACAATGAGCAGTTCTTC.

This chain uses TRBV5-1 with TRBJ1-2; D is unclear. In germline, CDR1 is SGHRS, CDR2 YFSETQ. The CDR3 spans 14 residues. V was pared by 6 bases and J by 6 bases, with 18 bases between. CDR3 bases: TGCGCCAGCACCCTTGGGGAGGGATCACATGGCTACACCTTC. Translating it yields CASTLGEGSHGYTF.

This clone appeared many times. Given a much more abundant clone one base away, this may be a read error. This sequence joins TRBV15 and TRBJ2-5; TRBD2 matches 8 bases. The CDR3 has 15 amino acids. CDR1 is LNHNV, CDR2 YYDKDF, per germline (reference sequence). The J segment lost 5 bases and the V segment lost 1 base, leaving 6 bases of the junction unmatched. The CDR3 nucleotides read TGTGCCACCAGCAGAGTACAAACGGGGGGGGAGACCCAGTACTTC. This sequence encodes CATSRVQTGGETQYF.

Concerning this clone: At one end, the junction sequence differs from germline, possibly due to a read error. The rearrangement uses TRBV6-1 and TRBJ2-7, with 10 bases aligning to TRBD2. The germline V gene encodes CDR1 MNHNS and CDR2 SASEGT. This CDR3 is built from 15 residues. In nucleotides, the CDR3 is TGCGCCAGCAGTGATCCCGGGACTAGCGCCTACGAGCAGTACTTC. It encodes CASSDPGTSAYEQYF.

This clone was counted at least ten times. The rearrangement joins TRBV18 to TRBJ2-3; D ambiguous. V was cut by 0 bases and J by 0 bases, with 4 bases left in between. There are 14 residues in the CDR3. Germline V gene data show CDR1 as KGHSH and CDR2 as LQKENI. The DNA for the CDR3 is TGTGCCAGCTCACCACCAAGTAGCACAGATACGCAGTATTTT. Protein sequence: CASSPPSSTDTQYF.

This clone showed up just once. V is TRBV5-1 and J is TRBJ1-4, with 8 positions matching TRBD1. Per the germline V gene, CDR1 is SGHRS and CDR2 is YFSETQ. The ends lost 6 bases at V and 7 bases at J; junction bases unmatched: 11. The length of the CDR3 is 15 residues. The CDR3 here is CASTSGGYRAEKLFF. CDR3 in DNA: TGCGCCAGCACCTCAGGGGGCTATAGAGCTGAAAAACTGTTTTTT.

This clone was detected a few times. The V call is TRBV6-2 or TRBV6-3, the J call TRBJ1-2; no reliable D call. This CDR3 has 12 amino acids. Between the trimmed V and J ends, which lost 7 bases and 4 bases, there was a span of 10 bases. The germline gives CDR1 MNHEY, CDR2 SVGEGT. The CDR3 region is CASTPNGYGYTF. In nucleotides, the CDR3 is TGTGCCAGCACCCCCAACGGCTATGGCTACACCTTC.

This clone was detected only a few times. V and J are TRBV12-3 or TRBV12-4 and TRBJ2-7; 9 bases line up with TRBD1. V shed 3 bases, J shed 3 bases, and the junction held 3 bases outside the gene matches. This CDR3 spans 14 amino acids. The CDR3 spells CASSLQGQGYEQYF. For the CDR3, the DNA is TGTGCCAGCAGTTTGCAGGGACAGGGCTACGAGCAGTACTTC.

This clone was counted once. At one of its ends the junction is not consistent with the germline gene, which may arise from a read error. The gene calls are TRBV11-3 and TRBJ2-3; D remains unclear. The CDR3 length is 17 residues. Germline V gene sequence: CDR1 SGHNT, CDR2 YENEEA. DNA of the CDR3: TGTGTCAGCAGCTTAGCTCTGTTCCCAGGTGTCATATATACGCAGTATTTT. It encodes CVSSLALFPGVIYTQYF.

This rearrangement joins TRBV6-2 or TRBV6-3 to TRBJ2-7; 11 positions match TRBD1. The trim removed 2 bases at V and 5 bases at J, leaving 5 bases unmatched. CDR1 and CDR2 (germline): MNHEY, SVGEGT. The CDR3 has 15 amino acids. The CDR3 loop reads CASSYRGTGGHEQYF. The CDR3 nucleotides read TGTGCCAGCAGTTACCGCGGGACAGGGGGGCACGAGCAGTACTTC.

This clone was seen many times. V usage is TRBV5-1 and J usage is TRBJ1-4; no definite D call. CDR1 and CDR2 from the germline V gene are SGHRS and YFSETQ. CDR3 length equals 12 residues. The V and J ends lost 0 bases and 8 bases respectively, with 5 bases between them. This CDR3 is CASSLVPEKLFF. DNA of the CDR3: TGCGCCAGCAGCTTGGTCCCAGAAAAACTGTTTTTT.

The chain links TRBV7-2 to TRBJ1-5, with D possibly matching TRBD1 (5 bases). Germline lookup yields CDR1 SGHTA and CDR2 FQGNSA. Trimming pared 4 bases from V and 6 bases from J, leaving 10 bases between. This CDR3 region has 13 residues. The CDR3, as DNA: TGTGCCAGCAGCTGGCGGGACGGTCAGCCCCAGCATTTT. Translation: CASSWRDGQPQHF.